Listed below are T cell receptor beta chains from one sample, sequenced in a study of identical twins. TCRdb processed the 5' RACE reads anew with MiXCR; each CDR3 protein has one entry. Of 200,000 to 250,000 distinct CDR3 sequences listed, roughly 12% were seen once; the top ten hold 3.5% to 5%. The sample was also linked to a second study, of yellow fever vaccine responses in identical twins.

The sample comprised memory (CD45RO+) T cells sorted from blood. All receptors derive from a young woman in good health. CDR3s leave out the opening cysteine and the closing phenylalanine or tryptophan.

J gene: TRBJ2-7
V gene: TRBV27
CDR3 length: 12
CDR3 protein: ASSLSSSGHEQY

J gene: TRBJ2-1
V gene: TRBV20-1
CDR3 length: 12
CDR3 protein: SARGMIWGNEQF

J gene: TRBJ2-7
V gene: TRBV11-1
CDR3 length: 13
CDR3 protein: ASSPGRPGVNEQY

J gene: TRBJ2-5
V gene: TRBV5-4
CDR3 length: 15
CDR3 protein: ASSKILSGGAGETQY

J gene: TRBJ2-1
V gene: TRBV5-1
CDR3 length: 13
CDR3 protein: ASSLASILANEQF

J gene: TRBJ2-1
V gene: TRBV10-3
CDR3 length: 13
CDR3 protein: AISELQSSYNEQF

J gene: TRBJ2-1
V gene: TRBV5-5
CDR3 length: 12
CDR3 protein: ASSLAVLGNEQF

J gene: TRBJ1-1
V gene: TRBV14
CDR3 length: 12
CDR3 protein: ASTRDSVNTEAF

J gene: TRBJ2-1
V gene: TRBV28
CDR3 length: 10
CDR3 protein: ASREYGTSQF

J gene: TRBJ2-7
V gene: TRBV6-2/TRBV6-3
CDR3 length: 12
CDR3 protein: ASWGIAGRNEQY

J gene: TRBJ2-1
V gene: TRBV2
CDR3 length: 13
CDR3 protein: ASRETSGGYNEQF

J gene: TRBJ2-3
V gene: TRBV20-1
CDR3 length: 11
CDR3 protein: SAMTVLTDTQY

J gene: TRBJ1-1
V gene: TRBV7-2
CDR3 length: 12
CDR3 protein: ASSSQGMNTEAF

J gene: TRBJ2-2
V gene: TRBV5-1
CDR3 length: 18
CDR3 protein: ASSDVVKWSSGANTGELF

J gene: TRBJ1-1
V gene: TRBV7-2
CDR3 length: 12
CDR3 protein: ASSFDSMNTEAF

J gene: TRBJ1-5
V gene: TRBV29-1
CDR3 length: 13
CDR3 protein: SDPGTGTINQPQH

J gene: TRBJ2-1
V gene: TRBV3-1
CDR3 length: 11
CDR3 protein: ASSQDFTGEQF